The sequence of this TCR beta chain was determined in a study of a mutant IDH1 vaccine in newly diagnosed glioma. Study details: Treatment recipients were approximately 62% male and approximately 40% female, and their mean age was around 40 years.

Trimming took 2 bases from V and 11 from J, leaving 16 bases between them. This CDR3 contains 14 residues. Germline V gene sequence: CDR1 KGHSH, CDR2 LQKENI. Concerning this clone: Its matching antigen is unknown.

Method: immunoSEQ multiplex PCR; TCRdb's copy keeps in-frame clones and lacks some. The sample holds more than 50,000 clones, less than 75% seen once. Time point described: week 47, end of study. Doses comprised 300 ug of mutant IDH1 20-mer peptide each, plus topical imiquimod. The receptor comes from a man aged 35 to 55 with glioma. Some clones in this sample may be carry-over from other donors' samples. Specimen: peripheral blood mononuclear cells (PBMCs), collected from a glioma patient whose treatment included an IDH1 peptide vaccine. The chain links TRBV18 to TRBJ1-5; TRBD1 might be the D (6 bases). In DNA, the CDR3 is TGTGCCAGCTCACCAGAAACAGGGTTAGCAGCCCAGCATTTT. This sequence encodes CASSPETGLAAQHF.